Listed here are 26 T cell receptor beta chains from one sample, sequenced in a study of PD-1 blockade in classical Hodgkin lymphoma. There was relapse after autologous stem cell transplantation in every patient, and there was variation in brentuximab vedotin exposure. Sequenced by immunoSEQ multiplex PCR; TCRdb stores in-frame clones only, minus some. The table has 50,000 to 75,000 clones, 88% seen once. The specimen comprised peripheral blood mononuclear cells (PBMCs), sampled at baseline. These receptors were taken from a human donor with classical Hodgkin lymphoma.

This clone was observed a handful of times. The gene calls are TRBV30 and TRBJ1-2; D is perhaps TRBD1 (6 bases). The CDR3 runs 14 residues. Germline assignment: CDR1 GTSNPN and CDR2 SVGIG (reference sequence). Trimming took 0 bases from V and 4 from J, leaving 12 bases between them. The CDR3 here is CAWSVEGGSYGYTF. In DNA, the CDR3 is TGTGCCTGGAGTGTAGAGGGGGGGAGCTATGGCTACACCTTC.

CDR3 protein: CASSGSGTGIYGYTF. The CDR3 DNA reads TGTGCCAGCAGTGGGTCCGGGACAGGGATCTATGGCTACACCTTC. The chain employs TRBV28 and TRBJ1-2, with 9 bases lining up with TRBD1. J gave up 4 bases and V 5 bases, and 8 bases lay outside the gene matches. Germline assignment: CDR1 MDHEN and CDR2 SYDVKM. CDR3 length: 15 amino acids.

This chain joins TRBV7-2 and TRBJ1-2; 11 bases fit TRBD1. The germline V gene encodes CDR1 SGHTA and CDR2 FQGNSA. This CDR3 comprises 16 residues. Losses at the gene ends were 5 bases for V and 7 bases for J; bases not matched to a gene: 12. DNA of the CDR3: TGTGCCAGCAGCACACCATTCCTCGGGACAGGGGGTGGCTACACCTTC. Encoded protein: CASSTPFLGTGGGYTF.

The CDR3 protein is CASSHRDRGPYEQYF. The CDR3 DNA follows: TGTGCCAGCAGTCACCGGGACAGGGGGCCGTACGAGCAGTACTTC. V and J are TRBV6-5 and TRBJ2-7; TRBD1 agrees at 12 bases. Losses at the gene ends were 5 bases for V and 4 bases for J; bases not matched to a gene: 6. Germline CDR1 is MNHEY and CDR2 is SVGAGI. The CDR3 totals 15 residues.

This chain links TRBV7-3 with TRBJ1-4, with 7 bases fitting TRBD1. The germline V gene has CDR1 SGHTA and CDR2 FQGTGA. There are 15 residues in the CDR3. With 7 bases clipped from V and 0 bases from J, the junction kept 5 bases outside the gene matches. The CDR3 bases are TGTGCCAGCACCTCAGGGGGGGCAACTAATGAAAAACTGTTTTTT. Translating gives CASTSGGATNEKLFF.

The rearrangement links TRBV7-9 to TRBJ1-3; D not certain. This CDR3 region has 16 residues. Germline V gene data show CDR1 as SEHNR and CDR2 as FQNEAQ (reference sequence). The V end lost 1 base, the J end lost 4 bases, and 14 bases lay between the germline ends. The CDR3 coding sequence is TGTGCCAGCAGCTTAGGGGCCCAAGGGTCCGGAAACACCATATATTTT. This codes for CASSLGAQGSGNTIYF.

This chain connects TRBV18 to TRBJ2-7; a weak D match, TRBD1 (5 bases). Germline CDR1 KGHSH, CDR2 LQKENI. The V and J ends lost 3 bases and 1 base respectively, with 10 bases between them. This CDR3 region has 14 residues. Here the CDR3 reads CASSPGQTSYEQYF. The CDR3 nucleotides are TGTGCCAGCTCACCGGGGCAGACATCCTACGAGCAGTACTTC. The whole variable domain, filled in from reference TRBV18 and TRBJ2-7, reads NAGVMQNPRHLVRRRGQEARLRCSPMKGHSHVYWYRQLPEEGLKFMVYLQKENIIDESGMPKERFSAEFPKEGPSILRIQQVVRGDSAAYFCASSPGQTSYEQYFGPGTRLTVT.

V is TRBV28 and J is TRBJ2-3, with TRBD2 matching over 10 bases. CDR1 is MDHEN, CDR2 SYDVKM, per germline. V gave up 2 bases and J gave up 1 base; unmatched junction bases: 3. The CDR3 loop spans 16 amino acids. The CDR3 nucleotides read TGTGCCAGCAGTTTACCTACTAGCGGGGGCACAGATACGCAGTATTTT. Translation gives CASSLPTSGGTDTQYF.

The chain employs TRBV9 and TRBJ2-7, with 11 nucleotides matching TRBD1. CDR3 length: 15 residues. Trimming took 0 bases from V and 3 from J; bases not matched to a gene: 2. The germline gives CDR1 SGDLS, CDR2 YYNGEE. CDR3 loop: CASSVGGTGGYEQYF. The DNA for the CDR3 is TGTGCCAGCAGCGTAGGAGGGACAGGGGGCTACGAGCAGTACTTC.

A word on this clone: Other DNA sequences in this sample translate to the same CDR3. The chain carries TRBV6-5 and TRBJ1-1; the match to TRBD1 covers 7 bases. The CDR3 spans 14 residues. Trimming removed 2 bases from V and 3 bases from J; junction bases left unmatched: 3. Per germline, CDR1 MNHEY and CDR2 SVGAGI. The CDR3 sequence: CASSYATGHTEAFF. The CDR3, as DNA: TGTGCCAGCAGTTACGCGACAGGGCACACTGAAGCTTTCTTT.

The CDR3: CASSLSATDTQYF. As DNA, the CDR3 is TGTGCCAGCAGTTTATCAGCCACAGATACGCAGTATTTT. The rearrangement links TRBV27 to TRBJ2-3; unclear D gene. The CDR3 runs to 13 residues. The germline V and J ends were trimmed by 0 bases and 2 bases, with 3 bases remaining between them. Germline V CDR1 and CDR2: MNHEY, SMNVEV (reference sequence).

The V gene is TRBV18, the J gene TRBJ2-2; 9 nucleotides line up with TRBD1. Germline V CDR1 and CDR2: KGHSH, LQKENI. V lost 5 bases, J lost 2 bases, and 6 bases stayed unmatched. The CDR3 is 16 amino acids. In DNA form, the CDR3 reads TGTGCCAGCTCATCGACAGGGGGTCGCAACACCGGGGAGCTGTTTTTT. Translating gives CASSSTGGRNTGELFF.

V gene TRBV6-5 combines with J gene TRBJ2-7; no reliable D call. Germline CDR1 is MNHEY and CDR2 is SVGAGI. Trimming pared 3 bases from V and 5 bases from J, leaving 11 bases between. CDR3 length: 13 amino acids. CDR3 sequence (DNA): TGTGCCAGCAGTTATAGCAGGCTCAACGAGCAGTACTTC. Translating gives CASSYSRLNEQYF.

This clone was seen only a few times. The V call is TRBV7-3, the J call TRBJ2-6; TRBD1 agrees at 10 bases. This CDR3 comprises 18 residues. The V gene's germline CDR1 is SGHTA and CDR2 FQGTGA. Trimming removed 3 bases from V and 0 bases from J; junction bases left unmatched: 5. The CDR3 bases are TGTGCCAGCAGCTTCCGGGGACAGGGGACCTCTGGGGCCAACGTCCTGACTTTC. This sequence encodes CASSFRGQGTSGANVLTF.

CDR3 coding DNA: TGTGCCTGGAGTCATGGTGATCCCAATCAGCCCCAGCATTTT. Amino acid sequence: CAWSHGDPNQPQHF. The V and J genes are TRBV30 and TRBJ1-5; D gene unclear. Germline lookup yields CDR1 GTSNPN and CDR2 SVGIG (reference sequence). V lost 2 bases and J lost 3, with 11 bases in between. The CDR3 runs 14 residues. Full variable domain (remainder filled in from reference TRBV30 and TRBJ1-5): SQTIHQWPATLVQPVGSPLSLECTVEGTSNPNLYWYRQAAGRGLQLLFYSVGIGQISSEVPQNLSASRPQDRQFILSSKKLLLSDSGFYLCAWSHGDPNQPQHFGDGTRLSIL.

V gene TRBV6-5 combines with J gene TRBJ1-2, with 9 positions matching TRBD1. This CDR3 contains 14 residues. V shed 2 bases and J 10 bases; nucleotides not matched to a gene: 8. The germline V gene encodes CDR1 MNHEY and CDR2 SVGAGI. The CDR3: CASSYTGTGLDYTF. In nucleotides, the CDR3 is TGTGCCAGCAGTTACACCGGGACAGGGTTGGACTACACCTTC.

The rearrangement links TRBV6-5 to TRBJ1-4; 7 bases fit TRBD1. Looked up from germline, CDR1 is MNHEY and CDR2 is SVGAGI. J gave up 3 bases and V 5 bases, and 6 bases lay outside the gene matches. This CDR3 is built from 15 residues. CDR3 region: CASSAQGRANEKLFF. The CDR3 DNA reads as TGTGCCAGCAGTGCACAGGGGAGGGCTAATGAAAAACTGTTTTTT.

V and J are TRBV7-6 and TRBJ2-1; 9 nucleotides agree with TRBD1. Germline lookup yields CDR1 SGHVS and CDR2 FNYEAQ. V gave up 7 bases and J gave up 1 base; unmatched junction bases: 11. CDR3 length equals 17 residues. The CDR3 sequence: CASTLAIGQGSYNEQFF. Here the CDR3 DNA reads TGTGCCAGCACTCTAGCAATAGGACAGGGGTCCTACAATGAGCAGTTCTTC. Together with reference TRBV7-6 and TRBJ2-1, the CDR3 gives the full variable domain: GAGVSQSPRYKVTKRGQDVALRCDPISGHVSLYWYRQALGQGPEFLTYFNYEAQQDKSGLPNDRFSAERPEGSISTLTIQRTEQRDSAMYRCASTLAIGQGSYNEQFFGPGTRLTVL.

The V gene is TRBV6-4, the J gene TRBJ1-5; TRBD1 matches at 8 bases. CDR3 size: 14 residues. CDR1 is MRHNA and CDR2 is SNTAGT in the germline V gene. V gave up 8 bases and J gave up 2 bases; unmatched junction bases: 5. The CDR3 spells CASSTGARNQPQHF. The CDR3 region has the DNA TGTGCCAGCTCGACAGGGGCGCGCAATCAGCCCCAGCATTTT.

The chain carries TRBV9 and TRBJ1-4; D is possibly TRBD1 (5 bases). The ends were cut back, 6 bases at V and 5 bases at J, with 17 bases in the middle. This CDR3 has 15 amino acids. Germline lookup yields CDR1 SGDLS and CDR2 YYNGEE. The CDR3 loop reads CASTGGAVPNEKLFF. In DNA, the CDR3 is TGTGCCAGCACCGGCGGGGCCGTTCCAAATGAAAAACTGTTTTTT. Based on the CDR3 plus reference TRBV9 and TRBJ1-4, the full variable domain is DSGVTQTPKHLITATGQRVTLRCSPRSGDLSVYWYQQSLDQGLQFLIQYYNGEERAKGNILERFSAQQFPDLHSELNLSSLELGDSALYFCASTGGAVPNEKLFFGSGTQLSVL.

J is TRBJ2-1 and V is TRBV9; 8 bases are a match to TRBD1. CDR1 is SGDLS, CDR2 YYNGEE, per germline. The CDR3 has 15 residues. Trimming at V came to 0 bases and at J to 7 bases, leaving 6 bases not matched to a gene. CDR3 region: CASSVDQGAFNEQFF. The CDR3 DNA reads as TGTGCCAGCAGCGTAGACCAGGGGGCGTTTAATGAGCAGTTCTTC.

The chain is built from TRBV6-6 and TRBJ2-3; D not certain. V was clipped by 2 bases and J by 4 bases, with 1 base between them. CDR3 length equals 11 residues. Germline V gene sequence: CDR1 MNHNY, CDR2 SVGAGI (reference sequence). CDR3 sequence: CASSYPDTQYF. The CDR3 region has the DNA TGTGCCAGCAGTTACCCAGATACGCAGTATTTT.

CDR3 sequence reads: CASSRAGGHYGYTF. The CDR3 DNA reads as TGTGCCAGCAGCCGGGCAGGGGGCCACTATGGCTACACCTTC. The rearrangement links TRBV14 to TRBJ1-2; TRBD1 agrees at 8 bases. The ends lost 4 bases at V and 3 bases at J; junction bases unmatched: 4. CDR1 and CDR2 from the germline V gene are SGHDN and FVKESK. This CDR3 has 14 amino acids. Full variable domain (remainder filled in from reference TRBV14 and TRBJ1-2): EAGVTQFPSHSVIEKGQTVTLRCDPISGHDNLYWYRRVMGKEIKFLLHFVKESKQDESGMPNNRFLAERTGGTYSTLKVQPAELEDSGVYFCASSRAGGHYGYTFGSGTRLTVV.

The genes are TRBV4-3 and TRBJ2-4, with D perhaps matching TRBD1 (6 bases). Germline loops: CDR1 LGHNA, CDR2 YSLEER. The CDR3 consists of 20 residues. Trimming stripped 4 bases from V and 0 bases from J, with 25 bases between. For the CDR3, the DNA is TGCGCCAGCAGCCCGGACAGACCTACCCTAACCAGACTAGCCAAAAACATTCAGTACTTC. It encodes CASSPDRPTLTRLAKNIQYF.

The CDR3, as DNA: TGTGCCAGCAGCGGCGGGACAGGCAACTATGGCTACACCTTC. Its translation: CASSGGTGNYGYTF. The genes are TRBV9 and TRBJ1-2; 8 bases fit TRBD1. This CDR3 comprises 14 residues. Germline CDR1 and CDR2: SGDLS and YYNGEE. J was trimmed by 2 bases and V by 3 bases; bases with no gene match: 3.

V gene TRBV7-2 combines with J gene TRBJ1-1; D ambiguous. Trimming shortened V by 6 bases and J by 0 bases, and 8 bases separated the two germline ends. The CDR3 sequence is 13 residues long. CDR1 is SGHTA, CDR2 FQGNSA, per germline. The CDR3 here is CASRATLNTEAFF. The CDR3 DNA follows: TGTGCCAGCAGGGCTACTCTGAACACTGAAGCTTTCTTT. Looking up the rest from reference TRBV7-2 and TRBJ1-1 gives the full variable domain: GAGVSQSPSNKVTEKGKDVELRCDPISGHTALYWYRQSLGQGLEFLIYFQGNSAPDKSGLPSDRFSAERTGGSVSTLTIQRTQQEDSAVYLCASRATLNTEAFFGQGTRLTVV.